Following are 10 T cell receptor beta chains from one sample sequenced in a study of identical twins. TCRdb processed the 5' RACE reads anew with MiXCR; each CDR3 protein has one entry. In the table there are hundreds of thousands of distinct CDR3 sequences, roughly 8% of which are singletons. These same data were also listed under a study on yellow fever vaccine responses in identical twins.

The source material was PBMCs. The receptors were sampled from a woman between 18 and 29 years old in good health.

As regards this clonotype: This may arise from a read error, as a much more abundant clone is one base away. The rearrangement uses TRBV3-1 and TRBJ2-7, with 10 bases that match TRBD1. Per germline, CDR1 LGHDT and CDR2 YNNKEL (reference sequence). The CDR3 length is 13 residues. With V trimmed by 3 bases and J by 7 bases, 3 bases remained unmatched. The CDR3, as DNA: TGTGCCAGCAGCCAGACAGGGGGCAGGGAGCAGTACTTC. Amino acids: CASSQTGGREQYF.

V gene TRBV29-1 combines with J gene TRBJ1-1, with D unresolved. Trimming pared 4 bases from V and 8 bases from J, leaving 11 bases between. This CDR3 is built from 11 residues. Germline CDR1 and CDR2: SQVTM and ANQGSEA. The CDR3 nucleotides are TGCAGCGTTGTAACGGGGTGGGAAGCTTTCTTT. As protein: CSVVTGWEAFF.

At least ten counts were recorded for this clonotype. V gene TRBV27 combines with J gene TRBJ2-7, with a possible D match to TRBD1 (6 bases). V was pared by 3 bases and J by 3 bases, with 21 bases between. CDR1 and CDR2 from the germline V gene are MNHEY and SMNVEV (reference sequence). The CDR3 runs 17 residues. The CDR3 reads CASSFRDPLEGDYEQYF. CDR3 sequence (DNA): TGTGCCAGCAGTTTCCGCGATCCCCTTGAGGGGGACTACGAGCAGTACTTC.

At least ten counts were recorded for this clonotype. The CDR3 loop is CATGTSDYNEQFF. CDR3 DNA sequence: TGTGCCACCGGGACTAGCGATTACAATGAGCAGTTCTTC. The chain recombines TRBV24-1 with TRBJ2-1, with TRBD2 matching over 10 bases. There are 13 residues in the CDR3. From germline, CDR1 is KGHDR and CDR2 SFDVKD. The V gene end was trimmed by 9 bases and the J gene end by 4 bases; junction bases not matched to a gene: 2.

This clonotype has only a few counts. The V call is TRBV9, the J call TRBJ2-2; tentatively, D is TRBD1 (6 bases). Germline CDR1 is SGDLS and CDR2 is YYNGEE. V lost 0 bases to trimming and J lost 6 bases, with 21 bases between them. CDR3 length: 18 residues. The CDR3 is CASSVAAGASVYSGELFF. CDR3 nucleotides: TGTGCCAGCAGCGTAGCGGCAGGGGCGTCAGTGTACTCCGGGGAGCTGTTTTTT.

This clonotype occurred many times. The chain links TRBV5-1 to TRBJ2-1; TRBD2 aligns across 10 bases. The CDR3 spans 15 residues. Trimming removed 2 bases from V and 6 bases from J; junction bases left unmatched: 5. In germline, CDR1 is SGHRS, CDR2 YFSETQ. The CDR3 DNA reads TGCGCCAGCAGCTTTAAAGCGGGGGGGCTCAATGAGCAGTTCTTC. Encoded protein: CASSFKAGGLNEQFF.

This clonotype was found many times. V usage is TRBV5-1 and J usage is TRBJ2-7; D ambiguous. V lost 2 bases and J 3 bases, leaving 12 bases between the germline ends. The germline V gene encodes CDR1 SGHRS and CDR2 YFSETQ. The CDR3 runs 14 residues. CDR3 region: CASSFTTLFYEQYF. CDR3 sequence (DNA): TGCGCCAGCAGCTTCACGACTCTTTTCTACGAGCAGTACTTC.

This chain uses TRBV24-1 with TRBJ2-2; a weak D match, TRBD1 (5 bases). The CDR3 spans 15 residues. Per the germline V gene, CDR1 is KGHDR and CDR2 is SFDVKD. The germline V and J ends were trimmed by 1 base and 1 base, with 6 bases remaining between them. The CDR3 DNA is TGTGCCACCAGTGATTTTAGGGGGAACACCGGGGAGCTGTTTTTT. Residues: CATSDFRGNTGELFF.

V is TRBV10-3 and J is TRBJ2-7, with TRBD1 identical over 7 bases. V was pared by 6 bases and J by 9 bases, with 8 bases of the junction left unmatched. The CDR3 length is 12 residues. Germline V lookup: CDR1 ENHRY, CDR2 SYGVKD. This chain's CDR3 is CAIREDRYLQYF. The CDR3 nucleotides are TGTGCCATCAGAGAGGACAGGTACTTGCAGTACTTC.

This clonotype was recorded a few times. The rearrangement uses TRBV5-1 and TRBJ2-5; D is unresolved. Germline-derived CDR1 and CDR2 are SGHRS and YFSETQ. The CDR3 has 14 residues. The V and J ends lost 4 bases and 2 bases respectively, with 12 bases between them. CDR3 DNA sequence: TGCGCCAGCAGCCCCGGTTCTAGACAAGAGACCCAGTACTTC. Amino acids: CASSPGSRQETQYF. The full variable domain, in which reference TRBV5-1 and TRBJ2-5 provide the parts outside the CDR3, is KAGVTQTPRYLIKTRGQQVTLSCSPISGHRSVSWYQQTPGQGLQFLFEYFSETQRNKGNFPGRFSGRQFSNSRSEMNVSTLELGDSALYLCASSPGSRQETQYFGPGTRLLVL.